The 25 T cell receptor beta chains in this list originate from one sample, sequenced in a study of cytomegalovirus exposure and HLA in healthy donors. The PCR used 60 Vbeta and 13 Jbeta primers. TCRdb keeps only in-frame clones here, not all; method: immunoSEQ multiplex PCR. The profile shows 110,000 or so clones, about 80% of them singletons. Sequencing input: PBMCs. Receptors were obtained from a woman in her twenties or thirties in good health and CMV-seropositive.

The V call is TRBV6-5, the J call TRBJ2-3; D gene uncertain. This CDR3 is 11 amino acids long. The germline V and J ends were trimmed by 2 bases and 7 bases, with 4 bases remaining between them. The germline V gene encodes CDR1 MNHEY and CDR2 SVGAGI. The CDR3: CASSYGYTQYF. In nucleotides, the CDR3 is TGTGCCAGCAGTTACGGCTATACGCAGTATTTT.

This rearrangement joins TRBV6-1 to TRBJ2-3; 11 bases are a match to TRBD1. The CDR3 covers 15 residues. Losses at the gene ends were 2 bases for V and 5 bases for J; bases not matched to a gene: 3. CDR1 is MNHNS and CDR2 is SASEGT in the germline V gene. The CDR3: CASSELGTGGDTQYF. For the CDR3, the DNA is TGTGCCAGCAGTGAATTAGGGACAGGGGGAGATACGCAGTATTTT.

The chain links TRBV5-1 to TRBJ2-7; TRBD1 aligns across 8 bases. Germline lookup yields CDR1 SGHRS and CDR2 YFSETQ. This CDR3 contains 16 residues. V lost 2 bases to trimming and J lost 0 bases; unmatched junction nucleotides: 7. The CDR3 loop is CASSLRTGLDSYEQYF. For the CDR3, the DNA is TGCGCCAGCAGCTTAAGGACAGGGCTGGACTCCTACGAGCAGTACTTC.

The genes are TRBV29-1 and TRBJ2-1, with D possibly being TRBD1 (5 bases). The CDR3 totals 13 residues. The germline CDR1 and CDR2 sequences are SQVTM and ANQGSEA. The V end lost 5 bases, the J end lost 3 bases, and 11 bases lay between the germline ends. The CDR3: CSVQGSGYNEQFF. The CDR3 DNA is TGCAGCGTTCAGGGAAGTGGCTACAATGAGCAGTTCTTC.

V usage is TRBV7-9 and J usage is TRBJ1-2; 8 bases are shared with TRBD1. Germline values: CDR1 SEHNR, CDR2 FQNEAQ (reference sequence). The CDR3 is 15 residues long. V dropped 4 bases and J dropped 3; count of bases not matched to a gene: 7. The CDR3 DNA follows: TGTGCCAGCAGCTCCCCCCCAGGGGGCGACTATGGCTACACCTTC. Its translation: CASSSPPGGDYGYTF. The whole variable domain, remainder taken from reference TRBV7-9 and TRBJ1-2, is DTGVSQNPRHKITKRGQNVTFRCDPISEHNRLYWYRQTLGQGPEFLTYFQNEAQLEKSRLLSDRFSAERPKGSFSTLEIQRTEQGDSAMYLCASSSPPGGDYGYTFGSGTRLTVV.

This clone was seen a handful of times. The rearrangement links TRBV5-1 to TRBJ1-1; 8 bases align to TRBD1. Germline CDR1 and CDR2: SGHRS and YFSETQ. The CDR3 contains 14 residues. The V gene end was trimmed by 5 bases and the J gene end by 4 bases; junction bases not matched to a gene: 7. In nucleotides, the CDR3 is TGCGCCAGCAGTTACGACAGGGGAGGCACTGAAGCTTTCTTT. Translating it yields CASSYDRGGTEAFF.

The chain has TRBV6-6 and TRBJ1-2; 8 nucleotides line up with TRBD1. This CDR3 contains 13 residues. The germline V gene encodes CDR1 MNHNY and CDR2 SVGAGI (reference sequence). The V and J ends lost 8 bases and 0 bases, in that order; junction bases with no gene match: 2. The CDR3 protein is CASGQGPNYGYTF. The CDR3 coding sequence is TGTGCCAGCGGACAGGGACCTAACTATGGCTACACCTTC.

This sequence joins TRBV30 and TRBJ1-5; TRBD1 agrees at 11 bases. Germline CDR1 reads GTSNPN; CDR2 reads SVGIG (reference sequence). The CDR3 is 15 residues long. The ends lost 7 bases at V and 7 bases at J; junction bases unmatched: 12. The CDR3 sequence: CAYRMGTGGRQPQHF. The CDR3 nucleotides are TGTGCCTACAGAATGGGGACAGGGGGTCGGCAGCCCCAGCATTTT.

V is TRBV5-1 and J is TRBJ1-3; no clear D gene. The CDR3 length is 14 residues. V lost 4 bases and J lost 2, with 10 bases in between. Per germline, CDR1 SGHRS and CDR2 YFSETQ. CDR3 bases: TGCGCCAGCAGCCCGGGGTCGGCTGGAAACACCATATATTTT. Translating gives CASSPGSAGNTIYF.

V is TRBV6-5 and J is TRBJ1-2; perhaps TRBD1 as D (5 bases). The CDR3 loop spans 14 amino acids. V was cut by 7 bases and J by 4 bases, with 16 bases left in between. Per the germline V gene, CDR1 is MNHEY and CDR2 is SVGAGI. CDR3 DNA sequence: TGTGCCAGCAAACCTCCACAGGTGGCCTATGGCTACACCTTC. This sequence encodes CASKPPQVAYGYTF.

The rearrangement uses TRBV6-5 and TRBJ1-6, with 10 bases identical to TRBD1. Germline V gives CDR1 MNHEY, CDR2 SVGAGI. This CDR3 comprises 15 residues. Trimming cost V 7 bases and J 8 bases; bases outside gene matches: 8. CDR3: CASTYGTGVDSPLHF. CDR3 nucleotide sequence: TGTGCCAGCACATACGGGACAGGGGTCGATTCACCCCTCCACTTT.

The chain combines TRBV7-9 with TRBJ2-5; 9 positions agree with TRBD1. The DNA end is more similar to TRBJ2-7, so the J call may be wrong. Germline V lookup: CDR1 SEHNR, CDR2 FQNEAQ (reference sequence). This CDR3 spans 15 amino acids. The DNA for the CDR3 is TGTGCCAGCACCTACGCCGGGACAGGGATTGACGAGCAGTACTTC. This codes for CASTYAGTGIDEQYF.

In its sample, this clone was seen a few times. The chain recombines TRBV10-3 with TRBJ1-2, with 9 bases identical to TRBD1. Germline CDR1 is ENHRY and CDR2 is SYGVKD. The length of the CDR3 is 13 residues. V lost 8 bases to trimming and J lost 3 bases; unmatched junction nucleotides: 4. The CDR3 DNA sequence: TGTGCCATCCAACAGGGGGCGGACTATGGCTACACCTTC. Translation: CAIQQGADYGYTF.

The chain carries TRBV15 and TRBJ1-5; possible D gene TRBD1, 6 bases. Deletions cut 5 bases from V and 1 base from J, with 9 bases between. The CDR3 has 14 residues. Germline V lookup: CDR1 LNHNV, CDR2 YYDKDF (reference sequence). The DNA of the CDR3 is TGTGCCACCAGCGATGGACAGAGCAATCAGCCCCAGCATTTT. Protein sequence: CATSDGQSNQPQHF.

CDR3 protein: CASSQNEQYF. The CDR3 DNA follows: TGTGCCAGCAGTCAGAACGAGCAGTACTTC. The J gene is TRBJ2-7, the V gene TRBV11-2; no definite D call. V lost 6 bases and J lost 5, with 5 bases in between. CDR3 size: 10 residues. Germline V gene lookup returns CDR1 SGHAT and CDR2 FQNNGV.

In DNA form, the CDR3 reads TGTGCCATCACCCAGGACAGGAACTATGGCTACACCTTC. This translates into CAITQDRNYGYTF. The V gene is TRBV10-3, the J gene TRBJ1-2, with TRBD1 matching 7 bases. V was clipped by 7 bases and J by 2 bases; unmatched bases: 4. Germline lookup yields CDR1 ENHRY and CDR2 SYGVKD. CDR3 length equals 13 residues.

The chain has TRBV9 and TRBJ2-1; a weak D match, TRBD1 (5 bases). The germline V and J ends were trimmed by 5 bases and 6 bases, with 9 bases remaining between them. This CDR3 has 12 amino acids. Germline V gives CDR1 SGDLS, CDR2 YYNGEE. In DNA, the CDR3 is TGTGCCAGCAGTGATCAGGGCAATGAGCAGTTCTTC. This gives the protein CASSDQGNEQFF.

V and J are TRBV4-2 and TRBJ1-1; TRBD1 aligns across 9 bases. V shed 6 bases and J 5 bases; nucleotides not matched to a gene: 10. Germline V gene lookup returns CDR1 LGHNA and CDR2 YNFKEQ. CDR3 length equals 15 residues. As DNA, the CDR3 is TGTGCCAGCAGTACAAACAGGGGGCCAGGGACTGAAGCTTTCTTT. It translates to CASSTNRGPGTEAFF.

The chain uses TRBV27 and TRBJ1-2; no clear D gene. The CDR3 is 13 amino acids. In germline, CDR1 is MNHEY, CDR2 SMNVEV (reference sequence). Trimming removed 3 bases from V and 4 bases from J, with 9 bases in between. The CDR3 reads CASSLSGSYGYTF. DNA for the CDR3: TGTGCCAGCAGTTTGTCGGGGTCCTATGGCTACACCTTC.

This clone has just a few counts. The CDR3 region has the DNA TGTGCCAGCAGCGGGCGAGGACAGGGAGCAGTTGGAGATACGCAGTATTTT. Its translation: CASSGRGQGAVGDTQYF. The V and J genes are TRBV11-2 and TRBJ2-3, with TRBD1 matching over 8 bases. The CDR3 spans 17 residues. Trimming cost V 5 bases and J 5 bases; bases outside gene matches: 15. Germline assignment: CDR1 SGHAT and CDR2 FQNNGV.

The chain uses TRBV9 and TRBJ2-5; D remains ambiguous. This CDR3 spans 13 amino acids. The V end lost 5 bases, the J end lost 0 bases, and 8 bases lay between the germline ends. Germline V CDR1 and CDR2: SGDLS, YYNGEE. CDR3 coding DNA: TGTGCCAGCAGTCCCGGGTACCAAGAGACCCAGTACTTC. Residues: CASSPGYQETQYF. The full variable domain, completed using reference TRBV9 and TRBJ2-5, is DSGVTQTPKHLITATGQRVTLRCSPRSGDLSVYWYQQSLDQGLQFLIQYYNGEERAKGNILERFSAQQFPDLHSELNLSSLELGDSALYFCASSPGYQETQYFGPGTRLLVL.

The chain links TRBV6-5 to TRBJ2-1; the match to TRBD1 covers 8 bases. Germline values: CDR1 MNHEY, CDR2 SVGAGI. CDR3 length: 15 amino acids. Germline trimming cut 6 bases from V and 5 bases from J; bases unmatched to any gene: 9. The CDR3 is CASSRAGTGDNEQFF. DNA of the CDR3: TGTGCCAGCAGCCGAGCCGGGACAGGAGACAATGAGCAGTTCTTC.

The V call is TRBV2, the J call TRBJ1-2; D might be TRBD1 (5 bases). The germline gives CDR1 SNHLY, CDR2 FYNNEI. The CDR3 covers 13 residues. The CDR3 DNA is TGTGCTAGTTCAGGGCAGAACGTCTATGGCTACACCTTC. Translating gives CASSGQNVYGYTF.

This chain uses TRBV9 with TRBJ2-3; D is possibly TRBD2 (6 bases). The germline CDR1 and CDR2 sequences are SGDLS and YYNGEE. V was clipped by 3 bases and J by 2 bases, with 19 bases between them. CDR3 length: 17 amino acids. In DNA form, the CDR3 reads TGTGCCAGCAGCGCCGGGGGACTCCTCCTTTACACAGATACGCAGTATTTT. Translation gives CASSAGGLLLYTDTQYF. Full variable domain (remainder filled in from reference TRBV9 and TRBJ2-3): DSGVTQTPKHLITATGQRVTLRCSPRSGDLSVYWYQQSLDQGLQFLIQYYNGEERAKGNILERFSAQQFPDLHSELNLSSLELGDSALYFCASSAGGLLLYTDTQYFGPGTRLTVL.

This clone has only one observation. The chain carries TRBV30 and TRBJ1-1; TRBD1 might be the D (6 bases). The CDR3 has 10 amino acids. The ends were cut back, 5 bases at V and 8 bases at J, with 9 bases in the middle. CDR1 and CDR2 (germline): GTSNPN, SVGIG (reference sequence). CDR3 bases: TGTGCCTGGGAGGGGGGGGAAGCTTTCTTT. Encoded protein: CAWEGGEAFF.